A selection of T cell receptor beta chains follows, all from one sample in a study of cytomegalovirus exposure and HLA in healthy donors. Assay: immunoSEQ multiplex PCR; the TCRdb copy retains only in-frame clones and omits some. The sample yields some 180,000 clones, around 83% seen once. Sequenced material: PBMCs. The source of these receptors is a man between 25 and 39 years old in good health and CMV-seropositive. CDR3s include the opening cysteine and the closing phenylalanine or tryptophan. D genes are given only for firm matches. Clone sizes are given selectively: once, few, many, or a class where the clone is expanded.

CDR3 length,D gene,V gene,clone size,J gene,CDR3 DNA,CDR3 protein
15,TRBD1,TRBV6-5,NA,TRBJ2-1,TGTGCCAGCAGTCGGAACAGGGGGCGACACCATGAGCAGTTCTTC,CASSRNRGRHHEQFF
15,NA,TRBV25-1,once,TRBJ1-1,TGTGCCAGCAGTGCCCGACAGGCTATGAACACTGAAGCTTTCTTT,CASSARQAMNTEAFF
12,NA,TRBV28,NA,TRBJ2-2,TGTGCCAGCAGTTTAGGCGGGAGGGAGCTGTTTTTT,CASSLGGRELFF
13,NA,TRBV9,NA,TRBJ1-1,TGTGCCAGCAGCCCCAGGAGGGACACTGAAGCTTTCTTT,CASSPRRDTEAFF
17,TRBD2,TRBV11-2,NA,TRBJ2-1,TGTGCCAGCAGTCACCCCACGGGACTAGCGATCTACAATGAGCAGTTCTTC,CASSHPTGLAIYNEQFF
13,NA,TRBV6-5,few,TRBJ1-3,TGTGCCAGCAGTGAACTCGTTGGAAACACCATATATTTT,CASSELVGNTIYF
15,NA,TRBV5-5,NA,TRBJ1-3,TGTGCCAGCAGCTTGGGGGCCTTCTCTGGAAACACCATATATTTT,CASSLGAFSGNTIYF
16,TRBD1,TRBV4-2,NA,TRBJ1-2,TGTGCCAGCAGCCATGGAACCGGACAGGGGGCTGATGGCTACACCTTC,CASSHGTGQGADGYTF
13,TRBD1,TRBV5-4,NA,TRBJ2-2,TGTGCCAGCAGCTCGGACAGGGCCGGGGAGCTGTTTTTT,CASSSDRAGELFF
15,NA,TRBV11-3,NA,TRBJ2-5,TGTGCCAGCAGCTCACGCCGGACAGCCCAAGAGACCCAGTACTTC,CASSSRRTAQETQYF
14,TRBD1,TRBV5-6,NA,TRBJ1-1,TGTGCCAGCAGGTACACAGGGGTTCAAACTGAAGCTTTCTTT,CASRYTGVQTEAFF
15,NA,TRBV4-2,NA,TRBJ1-1,TGTGCCAGCAGCCACCCCAGGGGAACAGGCACTGAAGCTTTCTTT,CASSHPRGTGTEAFF
15,TRBD1,TRBV5-1,NA,TRBJ2-7,TGCGCCAGCAGCTTGGACGGACAGGGTTTGTCCGAGCAGTACTTC,CASSLDGQGLSEQYF
13,NA,TRBV19,few,TRBJ1-1,TGTGCCAGTAGTATCCGGACAATCACTGAAGCTTTCTTT,CASSIRTITEAFF
17,NA,TRBV7-2,NA,TRBJ2-5,TGTGCCAGCAGCCGGAGGGGCAACCCGGCTAACGTGGAGACCCAGTACTTC,CASSRRGNPANVETQYF
13,TRBD2,TRBV7-9,NA,TRBJ2-5,TGTGCCAGCAGCTGGGGGGGGTGGGAGACCCAGTACTTC,CASSWGGWETQYF
13,NA,TRBV7-9,NA,TRBJ2-1,TGTGCCAGCAGCTTAAACAGGTACAATGAGCAGTTCTTC,CASSLNRYNEQFF
14,NA,TRBV2,NA,TRBJ1-2,TGTGCCAGCAGGGGGGACACTGATAACTATGGCTACACCTTC,CASRGDTDNYGYTF
14,NA,TRBV6-1,NA,TRBJ2-2,TGTGCCAGCCTAGGACAGATAAACACCGGGGAGCTGTTTTTT,CASLGQINTGELFF
17,NA,TRBV11-3,NA,TRBJ2-1,TGTGCCAGCAGCTCCCCGGCTAGCGATCACTTCGGCAATGAGCAGTTCTTC,CASSSPASDHFGNEQFF
14,NA,TRBV18,NA,TRBJ2-7,TGTGCCAGCTCACCACCGGGGAGTCCCTACGAGCAGTACTTC,CASSPPGSPYEQYF
13,NA,TRBV6-5,NA,TRBJ2-5,TGTGCCAGCAGTGGGACTGCCCCGCTGACCCAGTACTTC,CASSGTAPLTQYF
13,NA,TRBV13,NA,TRBJ2-7,TGTGCCAGCAGCTTAGGGGGGCTGTGGGAGCAGTACTTC,CASSLGGLWEQYF
14,NA,TRBV5-1,few,TRBJ1-4,TGCGCCAGCAGCCCGACCAACGGAGGTGAAAAACTGTTTTTT,CASSPTNGGEKLFF
11,TRBD2,TRBV6-1,once,TRBJ2-4,TGTGCCAGCAGTGAGAGGGGCGGGGGGTACTTC,CASSERGGGYF
11,NA,TRBV5-1,NA,TRBJ2-2,TGCGCCAGCAGCGTAGACAGGGAGCTGTTTTTT,CASSVDRELFF
14,NA,TRBV7-2,NA,TRBJ1-2,TGTGCCAGCAGCCAAATGGACAGCAGCTATGGCTACACCTTC,CASSQMDSSYGYTF
17,TRBD2,TRBV5-4,NA,TRBJ2-2,TGTGCCAGCAGCCCCGGGGGCGGGAGGGGTAACACCGGGGAGCTGTTTTTT,CASSPGGGRGNTGELFF
14,TRBD2,TRBV11-2,NA,TRBJ2-1,TGTGCCAGCAGCTTAGTACTAGCGGGAAGAGGGCAGTTCTTC,CASSLVLAGRGQFF
15,NA,TRBV5-4,NA,TRBJ2-6,TGTGCCAGCAGCTTTACGGTGTCTGGGGCCAACGTCCTGACTTTC,CASSFTVSGANVLTF
15,NA,TRBV9,few,TRBJ2-2,TGTGCCAGCAGCGTAATAGCGGAGGGCACCGGGGAGCTGTTTTTT,CASSVIAEGTGELFF
14,TRBD1,TRBV7-9,NA,TRBJ1-2,TGTGCCAGCAGCCCGGGACAGGGAAACTATGGCTACACCTTC,CASSPGQGNYGYTF
13,TRBD1,TRBV11-2,NA,TRBJ1-2,TGTGCCAGCCGGGACAGAGCTAACTATGGCTACACCTTC,CASRDRANYGYTF
12,NA,TRBV29-1,NA,TRBJ2-5,TGCAGCGTTGGGGGGGTACAAGAGACCCAGTACTTC,CSVGGVQETQYF
13,NA,TRBV4-1,NA,TRBJ2-2,TGCGCCAGCAGCCAAGGCGAGGGCGGGGAGCTGTTTTTT,CASSQGEGGELFF
15,TRBD1,TRBV19,NA,TRBJ1-4,TGTGCCAGTAGTATAGTGGGGACAGGAGGTGAAAAACTGTTTTTT,CASSIVGTGGEKLFF
15,TRBD2,TRBV27,NA,TRBJ2-2,TGTGCCAGCAGTTTAATCGGGAGGGGCACCGGAGAGCTGTTTTTT,CASSLIGRGTGELFF
13,NA,TRBV30,NA,TRBJ1-4,TGTGCCTGGAGGCGGAGCGGAAATGAAAAACTGTTTTTT,CAWRRSGNEKLFF
18,TRBD2,TRBV29-1,once,TRBJ2-3,TGCATCCGATCGGGGACTAGCGGGAATTTAATGATCGCAGATACGCAGTATTTT,CIRSGTSGNLMIADTQYF
16,TRBD2,TRBV19,NA,TRBJ2-2,TGTGCCAGTAGTAGCCTAGCGGGGGAATACACCGGGGAGCTGTTTTTT,CASSSLAGEYTGELFF
15,NA,TRBV4-1,NA,TRBJ2-7,TGCGCCAGCAGCCAATCGATAGACTACTCCTACGAGCAGTACTTC,CASSQSIDYSYEQYF
14,NA,TRBV7-2,NA,TRBJ2-3,TGTGCCAGCAGCTTAGGCCAGGGCACAGATACGCAGTATTTT,CASSLGQGTDTQYF
13,NA,TRBV2,NA,TRBJ2-1,TGTGCCAGCAAGGCGGGTAACTACAATGAGCAGTTCTTC,CASKAGNYNEQFF
12,NA,TRBV6-5,NA,TRBJ2-1,TGTGCCAGCACGCTTAGGGACAAGGAGCAGTTCTTC,CASTLRDKEQFF
13,TRBD1,TRBV5-1,few,TRBJ1-1,TGCGCCAGCAGCTCGGATCCGACAGGGGAAGCTTTCTTT,CASSSDPTGEAFF
12,NA,TRBV5-4,NA,TRBJ2-1,TGTGCCAGCAGCTTGGCTACGGATGAGCAGTTCTTC,CASSLATDEQFF
14,NA,TRBV7-2,once,TRBJ1-6,TGTGCCAGCAGCTTAACAAGGGGTACTTCACCCCTCCACTTT,CASSLTRGTSPLHF
15,NA,TRBV7-6,NA,TRBJ2-5,TGTGCCAGCAGCCCAGGGACTGACTTTCGAGAGACCCAGTACTTC,CASSPGTDFRETQYF
19,TRBD2,TRBV12-5,NA,TRBJ2-5,TGTGCTAGTGGTTTGGCCCGGAGGTTGGGGCGGGAGTACCAAGAGACCCAGTACTTC,CASGLARRLGREYQETQYF
12,NA,TRBV6-6,few,TRBJ1-4,TGTGCCAGCAGTTGGCAGGAGGGAAAACTGTTTTTT,CASSWQEGKLFF
13,NA,TRBV19,NA,TRBJ1-2,TGTGCCAGTAGGTCGGCAGGGTTGGCTGGCTACACCTTC,CASRSAGLAGYTF
17,TRBD2,TRBV4-1,NA,TRBJ2-3,TGCGCCAGCAGCCAGACCTTACTAGCGGGAGGCACAGATACGCAGTATTTT,CASSQTLLAGGTDTQYF
15,NA,TRBV4-2,medium-sized,TRBJ2-2,TGTGCCAGCAGCCAATTGATAGGGGCATCCGGGGAGCTGTTTTTT,CASSQLIGASGELFF
16,NA,TRBV9,NA,TRBJ2-6,TGTGCCAGCAGCGTAGTTGCAGGGACTGGGGCCAACGTCCTGACTTTC,CASSVVAGTGANVLTF
14,NA,TRBV28,NA,TRBJ2-7,TGTGCCAGCAGTCCTCCAACGAGCTCCTACGAGCAGTACTTC,CASSPPTSSYEQYF